This paragraph covers one TCR beta chain sequence. The antigen remains unidentified. This record belongs to a study of cytomegalovirus exposure and HLA in healthy donors. For the study at large: As released early, the data held 75 million to 90 million unique TCRs from HLA-typed donors.

Notes on the study in general: Roughly uniform depth of sequencing across donors was assumed in presence/absence analyses. There were several of the most significant clusters that appeared linked to common viral pathogens in a later analysis. Some segments of the V type, notably TRBV6-2 and TRBV6-3, were excluded as indistinguishable.

Germline assignment: CDR1 SEHNR and CDR2 FQNEAQ (reference sequence). V lost 4 bases and J 6 bases, leaving 14 bases between the germline ends. This CDR3 spans 14 amino acids. The PCR was carried out with 60 Vbeta primers and 13 Jbeta primers. Clones were sequenced by immunoSEQ multiplex PCR, and TCRdb holds only the in-frame ones, with some missing. The sample carries 70,000 to 85,000 clones, about 64% recorded once. The chain couples TRBV7-9 to TRBJ2-3; D is perhaps TRBD2 (5 bases). The sequenced sample was PBMCs. This TCR derives from a man in his thirties or forties in good health and CMV-seropositive. This CDR3 reads CASSSGGLGDTQYF. CDR3 nucleotides: TGTGCCAGCAGCTCGGGCGGGCTGGGGGATACGCAGTATTTT.